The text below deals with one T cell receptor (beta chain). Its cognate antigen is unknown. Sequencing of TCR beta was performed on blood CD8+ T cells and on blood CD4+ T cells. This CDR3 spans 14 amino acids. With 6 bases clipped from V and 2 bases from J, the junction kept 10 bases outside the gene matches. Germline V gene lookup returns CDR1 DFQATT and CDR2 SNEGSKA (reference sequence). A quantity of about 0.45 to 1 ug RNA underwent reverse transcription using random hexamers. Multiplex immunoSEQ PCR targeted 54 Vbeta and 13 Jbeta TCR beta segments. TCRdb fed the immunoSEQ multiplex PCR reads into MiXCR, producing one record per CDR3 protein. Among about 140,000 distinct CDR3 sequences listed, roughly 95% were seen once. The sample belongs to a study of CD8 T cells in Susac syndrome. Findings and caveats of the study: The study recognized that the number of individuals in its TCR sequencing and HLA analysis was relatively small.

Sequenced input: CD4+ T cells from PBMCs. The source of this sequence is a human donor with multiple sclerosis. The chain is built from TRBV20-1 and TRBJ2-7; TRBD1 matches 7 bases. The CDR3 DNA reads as TGCAGTGCGAGGGACAGCAACACCGCCTACGAGCAGTACTTC. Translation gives CSARDSNTAYEQYF.